The source of this T cell receptor (beta chain) is a study of T-cell reconstitution after alpha-beta-depleted transplantation in children. As it was prepared, the TCRbeta library received unique molecular identifiers. TCRdb processed the PCR reads anew with MiXCR; each CDR3 protein has one entry. The sample consists of about 340,000 distinct CDR3 sequences, more than 10% of them appearing once. V was pared by 4 bases and J by 2 bases, with 4 bases of the junction left unmatched. The CDR3 spans 16 residues. Germline V gene data show CDR1 as KGHDR and CDR2 as SFDVKD. The TCR sequence derives from a human donor who donated a stem cell graft to a child with Fanconi anemia. The chain couples TRBV24-1 to TRBJ2-3, with 11 bases fitting TRBD2. Sequenced here: PBMCs, sampled from the stem cell graft. The CDR3 nucleotides read TGTGCCACCAGTGAGTCGACTAGCGGGGACACAGATACGCAGTATTTT. It translates to CATSESTSGDTDTQYF.